This T cell receptor beta chain is from a study of T cell responses to AZD1222 COVID-19 vaccine. Points on this clone: Its matching antigen is unknown.

The CDR3 covers 12 residues. Trimming removed 8 bases from V and 4 bases from J, with 6 bases in between. Whole-study results and caveats: Increases in Spike-specific TCR breadth and depth were seen after two AZD1222 doses. In all cases, repertoires were sampled only after the peak T cell response. Mostly white British, mostly female donors; authors suggested clonal diversity may be underestimated. Variant regions that are unmutated are reportedly the target of nearly half of spike-specific TCRs.

Here immunoSEQ multiplex PCR was the method, and the copy in TCRdb shows in-frame clones only, minus some. The sample holds about 110,000 clones, around 90% seen once. The sequence was obtained from an adult in good health. V and J are TRBV12-3 or TRBV12-4 and TRBJ2-6, with D uncertain. The sequenced sample was peripheral blood, obtained on day 0 of AZD1222 vaccination. The CDR3 here is CASAYGANVLTF. The CDR3 DNA follows: TGTGCCAGCGCATACGGGGCCAACGTCCTGACTTTC.